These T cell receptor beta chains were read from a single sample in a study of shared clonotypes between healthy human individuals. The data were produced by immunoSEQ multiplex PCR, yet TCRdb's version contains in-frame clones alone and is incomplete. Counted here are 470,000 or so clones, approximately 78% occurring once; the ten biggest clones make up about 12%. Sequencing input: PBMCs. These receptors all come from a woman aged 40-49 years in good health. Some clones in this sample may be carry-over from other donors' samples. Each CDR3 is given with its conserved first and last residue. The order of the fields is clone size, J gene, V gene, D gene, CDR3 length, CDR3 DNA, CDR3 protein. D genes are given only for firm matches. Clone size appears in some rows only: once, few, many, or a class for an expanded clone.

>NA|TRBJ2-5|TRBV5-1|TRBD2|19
TGCGCCAGCAGCTTGGGACTAGCGGGAGGGCCCGGGTTGGAAGAGACCCAGTACTTC
CASSLGLAGGPGLEETQYF
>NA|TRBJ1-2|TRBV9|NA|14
TGTGCCAGCAGCGTAGCTCTACACCAAGGGGGCTACACCTTC
CASSVALHQGGYTF
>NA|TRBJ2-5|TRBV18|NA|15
TGCGCCAGCTCACGAAGTCAGCAGGTGTCAGAGACCCAGTACTTC
CASSRSQQVSETQYF
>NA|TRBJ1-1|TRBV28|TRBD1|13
TGTGCCAGCCTCGGGACAGCGAACACTGAAGCTTTCTTT
CASLGTANTEAFF
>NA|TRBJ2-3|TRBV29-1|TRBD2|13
TGCAGCGGAGCGGGGCTTAGCACAGATACGCAGTATTTT
CSGAGLSTDTQYF
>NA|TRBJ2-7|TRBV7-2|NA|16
TGTGCCAGCAGCTTAATGTCAGCGGGCCCTCGCTTGGAGCAGTACTTC
CASSLMSAGPRLEQYF
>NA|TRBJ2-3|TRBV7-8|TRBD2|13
TGTGCCAGCAGCTTACCTAGCGGGGGGACGCAGTATTTT
CASSLPSGGTQYF
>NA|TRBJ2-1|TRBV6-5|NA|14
TGTGCCAGCACCCCTGATGGATGGGGCAACGAGCAGTTCTTC
CASTPDGWGNEQFF
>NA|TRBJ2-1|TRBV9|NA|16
TGTGCCAGCAGCAAGGGGGGAGCGGGCTCCTACAATGAGCAGTTCTTC
CASSKGGAGSYNEQFF
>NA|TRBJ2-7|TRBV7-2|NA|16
TGTGCCAGCAGCACAGTCCGACAGGCGTTTGGCGGGGAGCAGTACTTC
CASSTVRQAFGGEQYF
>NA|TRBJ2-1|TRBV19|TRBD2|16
TGTGCCAGTAGTTCTAGCGGGAGCGGTTTAGGCAATGAGCAGTTCTTC
CASSSSGSGLGNEQFF
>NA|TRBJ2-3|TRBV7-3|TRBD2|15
TGTGCCAGCAGCTCTAGCGGGCGCAGCACAGATACGCAGTATTTT
CASSSSGRSTDTQYF
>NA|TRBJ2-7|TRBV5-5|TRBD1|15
TGTGCCAGCAGCTGGGGACAGGGTGGCTTATACGAGCAGTACTTC
CASSWGQGGLYEQYF
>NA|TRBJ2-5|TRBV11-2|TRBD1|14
TGTGCCAGCAGCTATGACAGGGGGCGCACGGCCCAGTACTTC
CASSYDRGRTAQYF
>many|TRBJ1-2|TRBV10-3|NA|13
TGTGCCATCAGTGATATGTGGGACTATGGCTACACCTTC
CAISDMWDYGYTF
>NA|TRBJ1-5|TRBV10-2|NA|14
TGCGCCAGCAGGAAAGAAAATAGCAATCAGCCCCAGCATTTT
CASRKENSNQPQHF
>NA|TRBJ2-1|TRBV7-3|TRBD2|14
TGTGCCAGCACCGTAGCGGGAGCCAACAATGAGCAGTTCTTC
CASTVAGANNEQFF
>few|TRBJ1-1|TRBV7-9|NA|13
TGTGCCAGCAGCTTAGCGCTGTCAACTGAAGCTTTCTTT
CASSLALSTEAFF
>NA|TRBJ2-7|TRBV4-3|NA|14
TGCGCCAGCAGCCAAGCATACACCCAGGTGGAGCAGTACTTC
CASSQAYTQVEQYF
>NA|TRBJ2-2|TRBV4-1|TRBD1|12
TGCGCCAGCAGCCAGGAGGACAGGACCCCCATTTTT
CASSQEDRTPIF
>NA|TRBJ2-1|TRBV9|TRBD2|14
TGTGCCAGCAGCCCTAGCGGTGCGGGCAATGAGCAGTTCTTC
CASSPSGAGNEQFF
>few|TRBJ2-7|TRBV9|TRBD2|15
TGTGCCAGCAGCCCTGGACTAGCGGAACACTACGAGCAGTACTTC
CASSPGLAEHYEQYF
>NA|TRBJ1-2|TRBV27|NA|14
TGTGCCAGCAGTCCCTTGTCCCTCGGCTATGGCTACACCTTC
CASSPLSLGYGYTF
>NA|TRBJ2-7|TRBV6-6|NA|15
TGTGCCAGCAGTTACGTCGGGGACGAAACCTACGAGCAGTACTTC
CASSYVGDETYEQYF
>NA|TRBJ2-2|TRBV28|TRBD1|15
TGTGCCAGCAGTTTAGGACAGGGGTACACCGGGGAGCTGTTTTTT
CASSLGQGYTGELFF
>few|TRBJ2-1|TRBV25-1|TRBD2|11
TGTGCCAGCAGTGAGGGAGGGGAGCAGTTCTTC
CASSEGGEQFF
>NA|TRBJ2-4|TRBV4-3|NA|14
TGCGCCAGCAGCCAAGATCCGGGGAAAGACATTCAGTACTTC
CASSQDPGKDIQYF
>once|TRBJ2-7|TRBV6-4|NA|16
TGTGCCAGCAGGCCCATAGGAGGGAATCCAAGATACGAGCAGTACTTC
CASRPIGGNPRYEQYF
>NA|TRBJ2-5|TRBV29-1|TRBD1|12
TGCAGCACACACAGGGGCCAAGAGACCCAGTACTTC
CSTHRGQETQYF
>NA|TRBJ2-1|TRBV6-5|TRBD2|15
TGTGCCAGCAGTTTTAGCGGGAGGGGCTGGGATGAGCAGTTCTTC
CASSFSGRGWDEQFF
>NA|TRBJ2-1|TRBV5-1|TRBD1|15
TGCGCCAGCAGCTCTGTGGGACAGGGCGTTAATGAGCAGTTCTTC
CASSSVGQGVNEQFF
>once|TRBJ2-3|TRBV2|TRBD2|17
TGTGCCAGCAGTGGACTAGCGGGAGGTCTGAGCACAGATACGCAGTATTTT
CASSGLAGGLSTDTQYF
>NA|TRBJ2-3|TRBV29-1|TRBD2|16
TGCAGCGTTGAAGATCTGAGCGGGAGGGTCGGAGATACGCAGTATTTT
CSVEDLSGRVGDTQYF
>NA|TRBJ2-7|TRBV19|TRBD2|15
TGTGCCAGTAGTATGGGACTAGCGGGCATCTACGAGCAGTACTTC
CASSMGLAGIYEQYF
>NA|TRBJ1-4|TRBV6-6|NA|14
TGTGCCAGCAGTCCCGAAGGTCGAAATGAAAAACTGTTTTTT
CASSPEGRNEKLFF